The 6 T cell receptor beta chains given below trace back to one sample, sequenced in a study of Ad26.COV2.S vaccination and SARS-CoV-2 variants. The treatment was: around 19 received Ad26.COV2.S at low or high dose, single or two shots; 5 received placebo; per-sample allocation not given. Sampling took place 63 days after the first vaccine or placebo injection. Clones were sequenced by immunoSEQ multiplex PCR, and TCRdb holds only the in-frame ones, with some missing. Of some 370,000 clones in the sample, about four fifths were seen once. This specimen consisted of peripheral blood, obtained in a trial of Ad26.COV2.S vaccine versus placebo. All receptors come from a person between 18 and 60 years old who received the Ad26.COV2.S COVID-19 vaccine or a placebo.

The table lists this clone with a few counts. The chain combines TRBV30 with TRBJ1-1; weak D call: TRBD1 (5 bases). Trimming left V 3 bases short and J 4 bases short, with 15 bases between. Germline lookup yields CDR1 GTSNPN and CDR2 SVGIG (reference sequence). The CDR3 consists of 14 residues. The CDR3 region has the DNA TGTGCCTGGAGCCGGATCTCGGGGGGCACTGAAGCTTTCTTT. Amino acid sequence: CAWSRISGGTEAFF.

This sequence joins TRBV3-1 (or the pseudogene TRBV3-2) and TRBJ2-5; D not resolved. This CDR3 has 13 amino acids. CDR1 and CDR2 from the germline V gene are LGHDT and YNNKEL (reference sequence). The germline V and J ends were trimmed by 2 bases and 4 bases, with 8 bases remaining between them. The CDR3 DNA is TGTGCCAGCAGCCAACCTCCGCGAGAGACCCAGTACTTC. It specifies CASSQPPRETQYF.

The V call is TRBV19, the J call TRBJ1-5, with 9 bases identical to TRBD1. Germline V gene lookup returns CDR1 LNHDA and CDR2 SQIVND (reference sequence). The CDR3 contains 15 residues. J was trimmed by 3 bases and V by 7 bases; bases with no gene match: 7. DNA of the CDR3: TGTGCCAGTACCTCGGGACAGGGAAACAATCAGCCCCAGCATTTT. This gives the protein CASTSGQGNNQPQHF. Full variable domain (outside the CDR3, taken from reference TRBV19 and TRBJ1-5): DGGITQSPKYLFRKEGQNVTLSCEQNLNHDAMYWYRQDPGQGLRLIYYSQIVNDFQKGDIAEGYSVSREKKESFPLTVTSAQKNPTAFYLCASTSGQGNNQPQHFGDGTRLSIL.

This chain joins TRBV19 and TRBJ1-1; no firm D call. The CDR3 has 15 amino acids. Germline V lookup: CDR1 LNHDA, CDR2 SQIVND (reference sequence). V was pared by 7 bases and J by 1 base, with 16 bases between. The CDR3 reads CASIPVSGGNTEAFF. In DNA form, the CDR3 reads TGTGCCAGTATACCGGTCTCGGGTGGGAACACTGAAGCTTTCTTT.

This clone came up many times. The chain uses TRBV7-9 and TRBJ2-5; D perhaps matches TRBD2 (5 bases). Trimming took 3 bases from V and 7 from J, leaving 9 bases between them. The CDR3 is 12 amino acids. Germline-derived CDR1 and CDR2 are SEHNR and FQNEAQ (reference sequence). The CDR3 DNA reads TGTGCCAGCAGCTTTCCGGGATCGACCCAGTACTTC. Protein product: CASSFPGSTQYF.

The rearrangement links TRBV2 to TRBJ2-1; unclear D gene. V was trimmed by 7 bases and J by 6 bases, leaving 4 bases between them. The CDR3 sequence is 10 residues long. Germline CDR1 is SNHLY and CDR2 is FYNNEI. The CDR3 bases are TGTGCCAGCACCCTCAATGAGCAGTTCTTC. Residues: CASTLNEQFF.